A selection of T cell receptor beta chains follows, all from one sample in a study of T-cell reconstitution after alpha-beta-depleted transplantation in children. In TCRdb, the PCR reads were re-called with MiXCR into one record per CDR3 protein. This sample has 70,000 to 95,000 distinct CDR3 sequences, with 15% found just once. Sample: PBMCs, mostly from graft donor cells, taken 180 days after TCRalphabeta/CD19-depleted stem cell transplant. These receptors all come from a male patient aged 2-15 years who had a stem cell transplant for acute lymphoblastic leukemia, so the T cells may come from the graft donor. Each CDR3 is given without its conserved first and last residue. Each record gives: J gene, V gene, clone size, CDR3 protein. Clone size is stated in some rows and not others, as once, few, many or a class when expanded.

j_call: TRBJ2-1
v_call: TRBV20-1
clone_size: few
cdr3_aa: SALKPGTSLNEQF

j_call: TRBJ2-1
v_call: TRBV29-1
clone_size: .
cdr3_aa: SVAGSGARYNEQF

j_call: TRBJ2-3
v_call: TRBV25-1
clone_size: .
cdr3_aa: ASSELPSGGTIYSTDTQY

j_call: TRBJ2-7
v_call: TRBV4-2
clone_size: many
cdr3_aa: ASSQESIGGEQY

j_call: TRBJ2-3
v_call: TRBV7-8
clone_size: .
cdr3_aa: ASSQTSGGTNTQY

j_call: TRBJ2-5
v_call: TRBV10-2
clone_size: few
cdr3_aa: ASSDSLAGFQETQY

j_call: TRBJ2-7
v_call: TRBV30
clone_size: medium-sized
cdr3_aa: AWRWKEYEQY

j_call: TRBJ2-5
v_call: TRBV4-2
clone_size: .
cdr3_aa: ASTERIAGGHKTQY

j_call: TRBJ2-7
v_call: TRBV5-1
clone_size: few
cdr3_aa: ASSFRQGFGEQY

j_call: TRBJ1-4
v_call: TRBV4-2
clone_size: few
cdr3_aa: ASSQAEGSDEKLF

j_call: TRBJ2-3
v_call: TRBV7-9
clone_size: once
cdr3_aa: ASSLPLLPTSTDTQY

j_call: TRBJ1-5
v_call: TRBV7-9
clone_size: many
cdr3_aa: ASSLSGQGANQPQH

j_call: TRBJ2-7
v_call: TRBV20-1
clone_size: .
cdr3_aa: SARDPSGYEQY

j_call: TRBJ1-1
v_call: TRBV6-5
clone_size: many
cdr3_aa: ASSYYSLGTEAF

j_call: TRBJ2-1
v_call: TRBV29-1
clone_size: .
cdr3_aa: SVGGGAYEQF

j_call: TRBJ2-5
v_call: TRBV10-3
clone_size: many
cdr3_aa: AISGRTSGGEETQY

j_call: TRBJ2-7
v_call: TRBV27
clone_size: .
cdr3_aa: ASSPGANLY

j_call: TRBJ1-2
v_call: TRBV15
clone_size: .
cdr3_aa: ATSSPGLSYGYT

j_call: TRBJ2-6
v_call: TRBV6-5
clone_size: .
cdr3_aa: ASSSHFSGANVLT

j_call: TRBJ1-5
v_call: TRBV5-1
clone_size: many
cdr3_aa: ASSLVGGGQPQH

j_call: TRBJ1-2
v_call: TRBV20-1
clone_size: few
cdr3_aa: SARGLDYGYT

j_call: TRBJ1-1
v_call: TRBV5-1
clone_size: few
cdr3_aa: ASRGPGTGVNTEAF

j_call: TRBJ1-6
v_call: TRBV27
clone_size: .
cdr3_aa: ASSSDVWSPLH

j_call: TRBJ1-2
v_call: TRBV5-5
clone_size: many
cdr3_aa: ASSRGTGGNYGYT

j_call: TRBJ2-5
v_call: TRBV11-1
clone_size: .
cdr3_aa: ASSLNGVGNRKETQY

j_call: TRBJ2-1
v_call: TRBV7-8
clone_size: few
cdr3_aa: ASSERGYNEQF

j_call: TRBJ2-7
v_call: TRBV25-1
clone_size: .
cdr3_aa: ASSGWTGGAYEQY

j_call: TRBJ2-3
v_call: TRBV7-8
clone_size: .
cdr3_aa: ASNNRGTDTQY

j_call: TRBJ2-3
v_call: TRBV5-1
clone_size: few
cdr3_aa: ASSFYGSTDTQY

j_call: TRBJ2-2
v_call: TRBV19
clone_size: few
cdr3_aa: ASKQGSLNTGELF

j_call: TRBJ2-7
v_call: TRBV10-1
clone_size: .
cdr3_aa: ASSEYPGQGHEQY

j_call: TRBJ1-4
v_call: TRBV24-1
clone_size: .
cdr3_aa: ATSDKD

j_call: TRBJ2-3
v_call: TRBV4-3
clone_size: few
cdr3_aa: ASSPRDSADTQY

j_call: TRBJ1-5
v_call: TRBV18
clone_size: .
cdr3_aa: ASSPLGDHQPQH

j_call: TRBJ2-7
v_call: TRBV19
clone_size: .
cdr3_aa: ASSITGTAAYEQY

j_call: TRBJ2-7
v_call: TRBV10-3
clone_size: .
cdr3_aa: AIRAGLAETYEQY

j_call: TRBJ2-1
v_call: TRBV11-2
clone_size: many
cdr3_aa: ASRGRGASYNEQF

j_call: TRBJ1-1
v_call: TRBV4-3
clone_size: many
cdr3_aa: ASSQDHLGGTEAF

j_call: TRBJ2-7
v_call: TRBV20-1
clone_size: .
cdr3_aa: SARGQGKNEQY

j_call: TRBJ1-2
v_call: TRBV5-1
clone_size: many
cdr3_aa: ASSLGQGADNYGYT